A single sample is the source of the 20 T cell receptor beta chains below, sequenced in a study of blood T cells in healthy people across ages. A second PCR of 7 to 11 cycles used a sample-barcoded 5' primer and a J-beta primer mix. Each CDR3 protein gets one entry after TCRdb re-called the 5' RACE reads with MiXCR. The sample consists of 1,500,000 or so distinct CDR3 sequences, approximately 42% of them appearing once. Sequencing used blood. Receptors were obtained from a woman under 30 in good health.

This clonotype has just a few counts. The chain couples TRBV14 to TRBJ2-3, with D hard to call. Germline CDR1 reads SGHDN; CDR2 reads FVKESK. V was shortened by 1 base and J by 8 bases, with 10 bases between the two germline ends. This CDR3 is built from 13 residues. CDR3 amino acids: CASSQGPPSTQYF. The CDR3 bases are TGTGCCAGCAGCCAAGGACCTCCTAGTACGCAGTATTTT.

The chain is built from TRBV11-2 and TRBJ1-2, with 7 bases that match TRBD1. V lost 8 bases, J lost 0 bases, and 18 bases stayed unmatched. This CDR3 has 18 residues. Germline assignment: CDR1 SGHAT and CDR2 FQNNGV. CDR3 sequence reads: CASPRVGTASTANYGYTF. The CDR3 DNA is TGTGCCAGCCCTAGGGTAGGGACAGCCAGTACAGCTAACTATGGCTACACCTTC.

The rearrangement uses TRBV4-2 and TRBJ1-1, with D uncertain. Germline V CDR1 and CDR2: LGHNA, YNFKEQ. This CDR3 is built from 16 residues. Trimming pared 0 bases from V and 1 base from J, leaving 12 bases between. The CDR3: CASSQDSGAPNTEAFF. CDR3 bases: TGTGCCAGCAGCCAAGATTCGGGAGCCCCGAACACTGAAGCTTTCTTT.

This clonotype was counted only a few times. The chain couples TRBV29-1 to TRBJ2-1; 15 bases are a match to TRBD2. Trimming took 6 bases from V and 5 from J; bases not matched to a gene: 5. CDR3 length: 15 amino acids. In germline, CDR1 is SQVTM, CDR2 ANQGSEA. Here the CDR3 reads CSVGLAGGRDNEQFF. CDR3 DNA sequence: TGCAGCGTGGGACTAGCGGGAGGCCGGGACAATGAGCAGTTCTTC.

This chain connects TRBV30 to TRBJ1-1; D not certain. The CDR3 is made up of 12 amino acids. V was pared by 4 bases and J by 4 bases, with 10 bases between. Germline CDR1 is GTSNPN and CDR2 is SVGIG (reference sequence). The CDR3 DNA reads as TGTGCCTGGAAAGGGTTTCCCACTGAAGCTTTCTTT. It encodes CAWKGFPTEAFF.

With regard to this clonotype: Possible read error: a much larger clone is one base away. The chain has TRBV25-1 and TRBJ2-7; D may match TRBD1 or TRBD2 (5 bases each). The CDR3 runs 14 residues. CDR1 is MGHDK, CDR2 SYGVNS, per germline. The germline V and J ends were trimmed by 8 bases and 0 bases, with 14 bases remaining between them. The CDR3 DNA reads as TGTGCCAGCGGTGGGGGATGGGGCTCCTACGAGCAGTACTTC. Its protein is CASGGGWGSYEQYF.

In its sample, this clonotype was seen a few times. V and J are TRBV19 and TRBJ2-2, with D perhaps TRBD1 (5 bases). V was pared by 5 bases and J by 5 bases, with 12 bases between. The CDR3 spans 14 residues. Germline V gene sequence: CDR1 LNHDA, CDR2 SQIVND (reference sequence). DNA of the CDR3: TGTGCCAGTAGTGGGCAGGGAAGAACCGGGGAGCTGTTTTTT. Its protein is CASSGQGRTGELFF.

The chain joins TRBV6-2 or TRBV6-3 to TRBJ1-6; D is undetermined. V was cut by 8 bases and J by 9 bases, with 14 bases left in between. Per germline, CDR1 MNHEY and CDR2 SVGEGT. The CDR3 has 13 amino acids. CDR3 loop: CASRHLHGSPLHF. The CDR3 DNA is TGTGCCAGCCGCCACCTCCATGGTTCACCCCTCCACTTT.

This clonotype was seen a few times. This CDR3 reads CASSAEGPNQPQHF. The CDR3 DNA reads as TGTGCCAGCAGCGCGGAGGGGCCGAATCAGCCCCAGCATTTT. The chain joins TRBV7-9 to TRBJ1-5; a possible D gene is TRBD1 (5 bases). Trimming took off 5 bases at V and 4 bases at J, with 12 bases between the two ends. The CDR3 consists of 14 residues. Per the germline V gene, CDR1 is SEHNR and CDR2 is FQNEAQ (reference sequence).

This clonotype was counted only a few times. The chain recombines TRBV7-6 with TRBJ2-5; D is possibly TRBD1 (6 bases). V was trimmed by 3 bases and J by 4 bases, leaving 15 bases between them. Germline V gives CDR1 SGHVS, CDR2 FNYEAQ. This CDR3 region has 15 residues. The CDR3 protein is CASSFSQGGRETQYF. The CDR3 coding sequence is TGTGCCAGCAGCTTTTCGCAAGGGGGACGAGAGACCCAGTACTTC.

The CDR3 spells CSATSTSGGVYEQYF. CDR3 bases: TGCAGTGCTACGTCTACTAGCGGGGGGGTTTACGAGCAGTACTTC. The chain uses TRBV20-1 and TRBJ2-7; TRBD2 aligns across 13 bases. The CDR3 consists of 15 residues. V lost 4 bases, J lost 4 bases, and 7 bases stayed unmatched. CDR1 and CDR2 from the germline V gene are DFQATT and SNEGSKA (reference sequence).

The CDR3 loop reads CATSGRDRAYNEQFF. DNA for the CDR3: TGTGCCACCAGTGGCCGGGACAGGGCCTACAATGAGCAGTTCTTC. The chain has TRBV24-1 and TRBJ2-1, with TRBD1 matching over 9 bases. The CDR3 loop spans 15 amino acids. The V segment lost 5 bases and the J segment 2 bases; nucleotides outside the gene matches: 3. The germline CDR1 and CDR2 sequences are KGHDR and SFDVKD.

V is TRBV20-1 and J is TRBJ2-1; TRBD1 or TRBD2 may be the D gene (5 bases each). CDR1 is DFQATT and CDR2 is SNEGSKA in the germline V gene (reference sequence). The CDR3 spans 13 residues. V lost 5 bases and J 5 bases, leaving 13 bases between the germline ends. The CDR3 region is CSARDQGNNEQFF. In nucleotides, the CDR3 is TGCAGTGCTCGGGACCAAGGCAACAATGAGCAGTTCTTC.

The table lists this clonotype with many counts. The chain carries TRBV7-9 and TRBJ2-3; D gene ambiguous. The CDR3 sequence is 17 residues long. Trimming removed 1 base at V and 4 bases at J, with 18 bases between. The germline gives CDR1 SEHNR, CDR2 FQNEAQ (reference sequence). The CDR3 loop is CASSLDIRPGISDTQYF. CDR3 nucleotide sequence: TGTGCCAGCAGCTTAGATATTCGGCCCGGAATATCAGATACGCAGTATTTT.

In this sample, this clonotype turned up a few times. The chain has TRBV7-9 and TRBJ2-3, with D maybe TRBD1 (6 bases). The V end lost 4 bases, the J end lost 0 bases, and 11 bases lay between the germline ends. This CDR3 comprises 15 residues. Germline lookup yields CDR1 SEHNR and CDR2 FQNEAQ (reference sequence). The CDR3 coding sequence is TGTGCCAGCAGCTCAGGGGACCTGAGCACAGATACGCAGTATTTT. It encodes CASSSGDLSTDTQYF.

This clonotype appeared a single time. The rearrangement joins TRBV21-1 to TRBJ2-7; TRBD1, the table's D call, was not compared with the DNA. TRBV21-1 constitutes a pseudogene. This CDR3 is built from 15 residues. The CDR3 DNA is TGTGCCAGCAGCGAGCCGGGACAGGGCGGAAACGAGCAGTACTTC. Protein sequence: CASSEPGQGGNEQYF.

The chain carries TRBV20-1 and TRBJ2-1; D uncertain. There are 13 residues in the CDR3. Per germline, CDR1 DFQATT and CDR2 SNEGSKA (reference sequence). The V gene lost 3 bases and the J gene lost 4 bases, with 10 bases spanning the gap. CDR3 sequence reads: CSASWAIYNEQFF. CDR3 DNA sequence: TGCAGTGCTAGTTGGGCGATATACAATGAGCAGTTCTTC.

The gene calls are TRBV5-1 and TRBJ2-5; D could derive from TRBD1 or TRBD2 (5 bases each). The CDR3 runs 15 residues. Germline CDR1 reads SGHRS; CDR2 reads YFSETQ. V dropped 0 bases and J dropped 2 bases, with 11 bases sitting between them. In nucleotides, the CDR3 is TGCGCCAGCAGCTTGGCCGGGACCAAGCAAGAGACCCAGTACTTC. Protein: CASSLAGTKQETQYF.

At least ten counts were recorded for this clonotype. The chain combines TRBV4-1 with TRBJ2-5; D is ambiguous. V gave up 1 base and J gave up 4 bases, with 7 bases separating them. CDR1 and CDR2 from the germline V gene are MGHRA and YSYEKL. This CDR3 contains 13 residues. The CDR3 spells CASSQGQVETQYF. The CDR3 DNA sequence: TGCGCCAGCAGCCAAGGACAAGTAGAGACCCAGTACTTC.

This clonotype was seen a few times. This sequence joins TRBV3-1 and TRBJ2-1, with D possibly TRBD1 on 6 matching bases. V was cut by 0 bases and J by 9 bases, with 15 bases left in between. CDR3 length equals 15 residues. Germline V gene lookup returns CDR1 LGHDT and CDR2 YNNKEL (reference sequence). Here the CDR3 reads CASSQDQAGVAEQFF. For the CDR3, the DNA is TGTGCCAGCAGCCAAGATCAGGCAGGGGTGGCTGAGCAGTTCTTC.